The 27 T cell receptor beta chains given below trace back to one sample, sequenced in a study of shared clonotypes between healthy human individuals. The protocol was immunoSEQ multiplex PCR, while the TCRdb copy is restricted to in-frame clones and leaves out a portion. The top ten clones hold roughly 0.36% of a sample with roughly 2,500,000 clones, 80% to 95% of them seen once. Sequenced input: naive CD4+ T cells from PBMCs. Sample subset: CD45RA+ positively selected. These receptors were obtained from a young man in good health. Some clones in this sample may be carry-over from other donors' samples.

V gene TRBV7-9 combines with J gene TRBJ2-7; the D call may be TRBD1 or TRBD2 (5 bases each). Trimming cost V 5 bases and J 0 bases, with 14 bases left between them. Germline V gene data show CDR1 as SEHNR and CDR2 as FQNEAQ (reference sequence). CDR3 length: 15 residues. CDR3 loop: CASSPHGGGSYEQYF. In DNA form, the CDR3 reads TGTGCCAGCAGCCCCCACGGTGGGGGCTCCTACGAGCAGTACTTC.

V and J are TRBV7-9 and TRBJ2-2; tentative D call: TRBD2 (5 bases). V lost 7 bases to trimming and J lost 11 bases, with 14 bases between them. In germline, CDR1 is SEHNR, CDR2 FQNEAQ (reference sequence). The CDR3 spans 12 residues. The CDR3 DNA follows: TGTGCCAGCACCCCAGGACCGGGAGAGCTGTTTTTT. The encoded protein is CASTPGPGELFF.

CDR3 coding DNA: TGCGCCAGCAGCCCAGGGACCGAGGCCTCTGGGGCCAACGTCCTGACTTTC. This codes for CASSPGTEASGANVLTF. The chain employs TRBV4-3 and TRBJ2-6; D assignment may be TRBD1 or TRBD2 (5 bases each). The CDR3 covers 17 residues. Germline CDR1 reads LGHNA; CDR2 reads YSLEER. Between the trimmed V and J ends, which lost 4 bases and 0 bases, there was a span of 13 bases.

The chain joins TRBV30 to TRBJ2-5, with D unclear. V lost 3 bases to trimming and J lost 3 bases, with 14 bases between them. Germline CDR1 GTSNPN, CDR2 SVGIG (reference sequence). This CDR3 comprises 14 residues. DNA of the CDR3: TGTGCCTGGAGGAGCTTGGGCGGAGAAGAGACCCAGTACTTC. Translated: CAWRSLGGEETQYF.

This chain uses TRBV5-1 with TRBJ1-4; D is undetermined. V was trimmed by 0 bases and J by 4 bases, leaving 4 bases between them. The germline CDR1 and CDR2 sequences are SGHRS and YFSETQ. CDR3 length: 13 residues. The CDR3 reads CASSLDVNEKLFF. As DNA, the CDR3 is TGCGCCAGCAGCTTGGACGTTAATGAAAAACTGTTTTTT.

The chain combines TRBV4-1 with TRBJ2-5; the D gene is possibly TRBD2 (6 bases). Germline V CDR1 and CDR2: MGHRA, YSYEKL. The CDR3 is 13 residues long. V dropped 10 bases and J dropped 7 bases, with 19 bases sitting between them. In DNA, the CDR3 is TGCGCCACTGGGACGGAACACGGGGGGACCCAGTACTTC. It specifies CATGTEHGGTQYF.

This chain joins TRBV29-1 and TRBJ1-3, with D uncertain. Per the germline V gene, CDR1 is SQVTM and CDR2 is ANQGSEA. V lost 7 bases to trimming and J lost 2 bases, with 6 bases between them. CDR3 length: 11 amino acids. The CDR3 coding sequence is TGCAGCGGCCTAACTGGAAACACCATATATTTT. This translates into CSGLTGNTIYF.

The chain couples TRBV15 to TRBJ1-4; TRBD1 is a possible D gene (6 bases). This CDR3 is built from 17 residues. The germline V gene encodes CDR1 LNHNV and CDR2 YYDKDF (reference sequence). Between the trimmed V and J ends, which lost 5 bases and 0 bases, there was a span of 16 bases. In DNA form, the CDR3 reads TGTGCCACCAGCCCCGCGATATCAGGGGCAACTAATGAAAAACTGTTTTTT. Its translation is CATSPAISGATNEKLFF.

Concerning this clone: Other DNA sequences in the sample encode the same CDR3. For the CDR3, the DNA is TGTGCCAGCAGTGATCCAGGCAGGGGGAACACTGAAGCTTTCTTT. Translation gives CASSDPGRGNTEAFF. The chain recombines TRBV25-1 with TRBJ1-1, with D possibly matching TRBD1 (6 bases). Per germline, CDR1 MGHDK and CDR2 SYGVNS. The CDR3 is made up of 15 amino acids. V was shortened by 3 bases and J by 1 base, with 12 bases between the two germline ends.

The gene calls are TRBV5-1 and TRBJ1-3; 8 bases line up with TRBD1. Trimming cost V 3 bases and J 2 bases; bases outside gene matches: 7. The CDR3 runs 16 residues. Looked up from germline, CDR1 is SGHRS and CDR2 is YFSETQ. The CDR3 loop reads CASSSAGQGAGNTIYF. CDR3 nucleotides: TGCGCCAGCAGCTCGGCAGGACAGGGCGCTGGAAACACCATATATTTT. Filled out from reference TRBV5-1 and TRBJ1-3, the complete variable domain reads KAGVTQTPRYLIKTRGQQVTLSCSPISGHRSVSWYQQTPGQGLQFLFEYFSETQRNKGNFPGRFSGRQFSNSRSEMNVSTLELGDSALYLCASSSAGQGAGNTIYFGEGSWLTVV.

The chain combines TRBV5-4 with TRBJ2-6; D gene unclear. Germline CDR1 is SGHNT and CDR2 is YYREEE (reference sequence). The CDR3 runs to 15 residues. With 0 bases removed from V and 3 bases from J, the gap between germline ends came to 7 bases. The DNA for the CDR3 is TGTGCCAGCAGCTTGGCCACTGGTGGGGCCAACGTCCTGACTTTC. Translating it yields CASSLATGGANVLTF. Variable domain in full (rest from reference TRBV5-4 and TRBJ2-6): ETGVTQSPTHLIKTRGQQVTLRCSSQSGHNTVSWYQQALGQGPQFIFQYYREEENGRGNFPPRFSGLQFPNYSSELNVNALELDDSALYLCASSLATGGANVLTFGAGSRLTVL.

This rearrangement joins TRBV5-1 to TRBJ1-5; D ambiguous. V lost 1 base and J 8 bases, leaving 10 bases between the germline ends. Germline V CDR1 and CDR2: SGHRS, YFSETQ. The CDR3 length is 13 residues. The CDR3 sequence: CASSLSGPEPQHF. For the CDR3, the DNA is TGCGCCAGCAGCTTGTCGGGTCCTGAGCCCCAGCATTTT.

Only one count was recorded for this clone. The V call is TRBV5-5, the J call TRBJ1-5; D is undetermined. The V end was cut by 2 bases, the J end by 3 bases, with 12 bases between. Germline V gene sequence: CDR1 SGHKS, CDR2 YYEKEE (reference sequence). The length of the CDR3 is 15 residues. The CDR3 protein is CASSFSTALNQPQHF. In nucleotides, the CDR3 is TGTGCCAGCAGCTTTTCTACAGCCCTCAATCAGCCCCAGCATTTT.

A single count supports this clone. The V call is TRBV6-1, the J call TRBJ2-7, with 11 bases that match TRBD2. The CDR3 covers 15 residues. Germline V lookup: CDR1 MNHNS, CDR2 SASEGT. The V segment lost 2 bases and the J segment 0 bases; nucleotides outside the gene matches: 0. The DNA of the CDR3 is TGTGCCAGCAGTGAAACTAGCGGGAGCTCCTACGAGCAGTACTTC. As protein: CASSETSGSSYEQYF.

V and J are TRBV5-1 and TRBJ2-3; D unresolved. Germline CDR1 SGHRS, CDR2 YFSETQ. V lost 6 bases and J 2 bases, leaving 16 bases between the germline ends. The CDR3 loop spans 15 amino acids. CDR3 nucleotides: TGCGCCAGCAACTGGGGTCTGCTCCCCACAGATACGCAGTATTTT. Protein sequence: CASNWGLLPTDTQYF.

The CDR3 sequence: CASRTSRGKGEQYF. Written as DNA, the CDR3 is TGTGCCAGTAGGACGTCCCGGGGCAAGGGCGAGCAGTACTTC. The chain combines TRBV19 with TRBJ2-7; tentatively, D is TRBD1 or TRBD2 (5 bases each). The CDR3 has 14 residues. The V gene lost 6 bases and the J gene lost 6 bases, with 18 bases spanning the gap. Germline CDR1 LNHDA, CDR2 SQIVND (reference sequence).

This chain links TRBV7-3 with TRBJ2-7; TRBD2 agrees at 9 bases. The J segment lost 3 bases and the V segment lost 2 bases, leaving 5 bases of the junction unmatched. Germline V gene lookup returns CDR1 SGHTA and CDR2 FQGTGA. CDR3 size: 15 residues. The CDR3 region is CASSLQTSGLYEQYF. Here the CDR3 DNA reads TGTGCCAGCAGCTTACAAACTAGCGGGCTCTACGAGCAGTACTTC.

The chain carries TRBV5-1 and TRBJ1-2; D remains ambiguous. Germline-derived CDR1 and CDR2 are SGHRS and YFSETQ. V was shortened by 2 bases and J by 3 bases, with 17 bases between the two germline ends. The CDR3 consists of 16 residues. The CDR3 loop is CASSFREEGSHYGYTF. The CDR3 DNA is TGCGCCAGCAGCTTCCGGGAGGAGGGCTCCCACTATGGCTACACCTTC.

This clone has more than one count but fewer than ten. The J gene is TRBJ1-2, the V gene TRBV7-6; 7 nucleotides match TRBD1. This CDR3 is 15 amino acids long. The germline gives CDR1 SGHVS, CDR2 FNYEAQ. V lost 5 bases to trimming and J lost 5 bases; unmatched junction nucleotides: 11. Here the CDR3 DNA reads TGTGCCAGCAGCCCTAGCCCGGCAGGGGGGTATGGCTACACCTTC. Translating gives CASSPSPAGGYGYTF.

The CDR3 DNA follows: TGTGCCAGCAGCCTGGGACTAGCGGAACAAGAGACCCAGTACTTC. Translation gives CASSLGLAEQETQYF. The rearrangement joins TRBV9 to TRBJ2-5; TRBD2 aligns across 11 bases. Germline V gene data show CDR1 as SGDLS and CDR2 as YYNGEE. The CDR3 totals 15 residues. With 4 bases clipped from V and 2 bases from J, the junction kept 4 bases outside the gene matches.

The rearrangement links TRBV5-1 to TRBJ1-2; D remains ambiguous. CDR1 and CDR2 from the germline V gene are SGHRS and YFSETQ. The CDR3 covers 14 residues. V was pared by 0 bases and J by 6 bases, with 12 bases between. The CDR3 DNA reads as TGCGCCAGCAGCTTGGGTGGTGGCTCGGATGGCTACACCTTC. Its protein is CASSLGGGSDGYTF.

The chain employs TRBV2 and TRBJ1-5; TRBD1 might be the D (6 bases). The germline V gene has CDR1 SNHLY and CDR2 FYNNEI. This CDR3 spans 17 amino acids. V lost 6 bases and J 0 bases, leaving 18 bases between the germline ends. CDR3 sequence: CASRDQQGRSSNQPQHF. For the CDR3, the DNA is TGTGCCAGCAGGGACCAACAGGGCAGGTCTAGCAATCAGCCCCAGCATTTT.

This sequence joins TRBV2 and TRBJ2-1; D is unresolved. The CDR3 extends over 11 amino acids. Germline V gene sequence: CDR1 SNHLY, CDR2 FYNNEI. The V end was cut by 2 bases, the J end by 12 bases, with 8 bases between. CDR3 coding DNA: TGTGCCAGCAGTGAACCGAACGCGCAGTTCTTC. This codes for CASSEPNAQFF.

The chain links TRBV30 to TRBJ2-7; 9 bases map to TRBD1. CDR3 length equals 13 residues. J gave up 8 bases and V 1 base, and 6 bases lay outside the gene matches. Germline V gives CDR1 GTSNPN, CDR2 SVGIG (reference sequence). The CDR3 region has the DNA TGTGCCTGGAGTGCGGCGACAGGGGGGAAGCAGTACTTC. This sequence encodes CAWSAATGGKQYF.

The chain combines TRBV14 with TRBJ1-1, with a possible D match to TRBD1 (6 bases). The length of the CDR3 is 15 residues. Germline CDR1 SGHDN, CDR2 FVKESK. V lost 3 bases, J lost 4 bases, and 15 bases lay in between. CDR3 loop: CASSQLDQGSTEAFF. CDR3 coding DNA: TGTGCCAGCAGCCAGTTAGATCAGGGGAGCACTGAAGCTTTCTTT.

V gene TRBV6-1 combines with J gene TRBJ2-7, with 8 bases matching TRBD2. The CDR3 is 13 residues long. After removal of 8 bases from V and 3 bases from J, the junction contained 6 bases not matched to a gene. From germline, CDR1 is MNHNS and CDR2 SASEGT. The CDR3 region has the DNA TGTGCCAGCGTCGGGGGGGGCCTCTACGAGCAGTACTTC. This gives the protein CASVGGGLYEQYF.

This clone appeared a few times. The CDR3, as DNA: TGCGCCAGCAGCTTGGGCGCGGCAGGGGGATTTTCCACAGATACGCAGTATTTT. This encodes CASSLGAAGGFSTDTQYF. The gene calls are TRBV5-1 and TRBJ2-3; 7 bases are a match to TRBD1. V dropped 0 bases and J dropped 2; count of bases not matched to a gene: 12. This CDR3 has 18 amino acids. Germline CDR1 and CDR2: SGHRS and YFSETQ.